The T cell receptor (beta chain) described here comes from a study of vaccination and CD4 T cells after COVID-19. About the research overall: The cells were exposed to overlapping spike peptides originating from SARS-CoV-2, HCoV-NL63, HCoV-OC43 and HCoV-229E for stimulation. A CEFX pool, an HIV-1 Nef pool, or else no peptide went into the control cultures. Study results and caveats: For convalescent patients, 304 of the 307 vaccine-specific clones analyzed were classified as spike mono-reactive. The rise in median SARS-CoV-2-reactive clonotypes, from approximately 21 to 40, was not significant.

Treatment described: approximately 9-day PBMC culture with coronavirus spike peptide pools or control peptides (ViraFEST assay). Oncomine TCR Beta short-read sequencing was applied to DNA from cultured CD4+ T cells. Via MiXCR, TCRdb re-called the PCR reads, giving one row per CDR3 protein. Here the sample spans 14,000 or so distinct CDR3 sequences, roughly 29% being singletons. This clonotype has just a few counts. Its antigen is unidentified. Germline-derived CDR1 and CDR2 are MNHEY and SVGEGT. The V gene end was trimmed by 7 bases and the J gene end by 4 bases; junction bases not matched to a gene: 8. CDR3 length: 14 residues.

Sequencing used cultured CD4+ T cells from blood. V is TRBV6-2 or TRBV6-3 and J is TRBJ2-5, with TRBD2 identical over 8 bases. The origin of this receptor is a human donor with COVID-19. CDR3 nucleotide sequence: TGTGCCAGCATTCCGGCGGGGGGCGGAGAGACCCAGTACTTC. Encoded protein: CASIPAGGGETQYF.